The source of this T cell receptor beta chain is a study of prognosis after radiotherapy for stage I lung cancer. Study information: Therapy given concurrently with stereotactic body radiotherapy reached no patient. Post-radiotherapy, distant metastases were observed in a few patients (median roughly 7 months), whereas no significant progression was observed in about 14.

It was by two-round multiplex PCR that TCR beta CDR3 was amplified from genomic DNA. Each TRBV and TRBJ gene had its own primer in the first PCR round. TCRdb re-called the multiplex PCR reads through MiXCR, storing one row per CDR3 protein. The sample lists about 16,000 distinct CDR3 sequences, around 42% seen once, with about two fifths in the top ten. This CDR3 contains 14 residues. From germline, CDR1 is SGHRS and CDR2 YFSETQ. With 4 bases clipped from V and 2 bases from J, the junction kept 6 bases outside the gene matches. Assessment by CT and PET/CT found all patients node-negative, and none had prior chemotherapy, radiotherapy or other malignancies. At each of two time points, approximately 5.7 milliliters of venous blood were taken.

This specimen consisted of PBMCs, obtained before or after stereotactic body radiation therapy (not recorded which). The chain links TRBV5-1 to TRBJ2-7; TRBD1 agrees at 7 bases. The clonotype comes from a donor aged 50 or older with non-small cell lung cancer. CDR3 residues: CASSPDRPPYEQYF. The CDR3 DNA reads TGCGCCAGCAGCCCGGACAGGCCGCCCTACGAGCAGTACTTC.